This TCR beta chain was sequenced during a study of T cell repertoires in cytomegalovirus infection. Study conclusions and caveats: It was HLA-C-restricted CMV-specific TCR beta clonotypes that dominated the response ex vivo.

V lost 4 bases and J lost 3, with 11 bases in between. CDR1 and CDR2 (germline): LGHDT, YNNKEL (reference sequence). This CDR3 region has 14 residues. The count of this clonotype is one. Its specificity is not known. TCRdb re-analysed the reads in MiXCR, keeping a single row per CDR3 protein. Of roughly 920,000 distinct CDR3 sequences in the sample, around 32% were seen once. This specimen consisted of cultured CD8+ T cells from PBMCs, obtained from culture after CMV antigen stimulation. This TCR was recovered from a human donor in good health (CMV status not recorded). Some clones in this sample may be carry-over from other donors' samples. V and J are TRBV3-1 and TRBJ2-3, with TRBD1 as a possible D gene (5 bases). The CDR3 sequence: CASSLREWTDTQYF. CDR3 coding DNA: TGTGCCAGCAGCCTCAGGGAATGGACAGATACGCAGTATTTT.